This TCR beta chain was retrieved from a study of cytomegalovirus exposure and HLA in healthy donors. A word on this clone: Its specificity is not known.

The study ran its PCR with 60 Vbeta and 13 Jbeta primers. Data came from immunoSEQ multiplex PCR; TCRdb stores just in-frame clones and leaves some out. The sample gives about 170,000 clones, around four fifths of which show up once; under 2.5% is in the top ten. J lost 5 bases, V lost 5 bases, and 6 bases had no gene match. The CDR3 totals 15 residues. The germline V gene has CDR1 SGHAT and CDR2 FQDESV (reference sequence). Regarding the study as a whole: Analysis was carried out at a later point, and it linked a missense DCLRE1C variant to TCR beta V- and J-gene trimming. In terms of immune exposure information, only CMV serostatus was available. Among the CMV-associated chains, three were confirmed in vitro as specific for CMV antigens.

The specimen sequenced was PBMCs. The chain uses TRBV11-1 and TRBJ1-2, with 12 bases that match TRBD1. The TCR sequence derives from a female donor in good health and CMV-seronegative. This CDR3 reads CASSPGTGGAYGYTF. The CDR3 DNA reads TGTGCCAGCAGCCCCGGGACAGGGGGCGCGTATGGCTACACCTTC.